Sequencing of this T cell receptor (beta chain) was carried out in a study of graft-versus-host responses after intestinal transplantation. Irradiated, violet-dye-labeled stimulators (around 200,000) were plated alongside around 200,000 CFSE-labeled responders. Measured with immunoSEQ multiplex PCR; TCRdb has only the in-frame clones, and not every one. The data show roughly 6,900 clones, roughly 25% seen once. Trimming removed 4 bases at V and 2 bases at J, with 6 bases between. The germline V gene encodes CDR1 SGHTA and CDR2 FQGTGA. This CDR3 is 12 amino acids long. This chain uses TRBV7-3 with TRBJ2-7, with D possibly TRBD2 on 5 matching bases. This sample comprised alloreactive CD8+ T cells from a mixed lymphocyte reaction culture, obtained before transplantation. Documented subset: CFSE-low proliferating T cells sorted from roughly 6-day pre-transplant mixed lymphocyte reaction (GvH or HvG direction). The TCR sequence derives from a human patient who was an organ donor for intestinal transplantation. CDR3 DNA sequence: TGTGCCAGCAGCTCCGGGGCCTACGAGCAGTACTTC. Its translation is CASSSGAYEQYF.